This T cell receptor (beta chain) derives from a study of blood T cell repertoires in COVID-19. Study information: Specimens from acute and convalescent COVID-19 originated in the United States, Italy and Spain.

This clone appeared many times. The authors' processing: Nucleated cell number was recorded as an estimate derived from reference gene primer amplification. Profiled with immunoSEQ multiplex PCR; TCRdb holds only in-frame clones, not every one. The V and J calls and clone size are taken from that table; D and trimming were inferred from the DNA. Of tens of thousands of clones in the sample, about 74% were seen once. CDR3 length equals 18 residues. Germline V lookup: CDR1 WNHNN, CDR2 SYGVQD (reference sequence). V was clipped by 3 bases and J by 0 bases, with 15 bases between them. The origin of this receptor is a human donor in a cohort sampled during active COVID-19. Sequenced input: peripheral blood. This chain links TRBV10-1 with TRBJ2-6; D unresolved. The CDR3: CASSDFGQRSSGANVLTF. The CDR3 nucleotides are TGCGCCAGCAGTGATTTCGGCCAGAGGAGCTCTGGGGCCAACGTCCTGACTTTC.